What follows are 15 T cell receptor beta chains derived from one specimen sequenced in a study of T cells in Graves' hyperthyroidism and ophthalmopathy. Template material for amplifying TCR beta CDR3 regions consisted of RNA transcripts. The TCR CDR3 was amplified in a first-round RT-PCR using the HTBI primer set. TCRdb re-called the multiplex PCR reads with MiXCR, one entry per CDR3 protein. The sample has 700,000 to 950,000 distinct CDR3 sequences, 35% seen once. Sequenced sample: blood. These receptor sequences come from a middle-aged woman with Graves' hyperthyroidism.

The J gene is TRBJ1-2, the V gene TRBV20-1; 9 positions agree with TRBD1. Germline values: CDR1 DFQATT, CDR2 SNEGSKA (reference sequence). The CDR3 is 15 amino acids. The ends lost 3 bases at V and 2 bases at J; junction bases unmatched: 7. Written as DNA, the CDR3 is TGCAGTGCTAGTTTTCGGGGACAGGGCAACTATGGCTACACCTTC. Encoded protein: CSASFRGQGNYGYTF.

This clonotype appeared many times. The chain combines TRBV6-5 with TRBJ2-5; D uncertain. This CDR3 is built from 13 residues. Trimming shortened V by 5 bases and J by 1 base, and 8 bases separated the two germline ends. Germline V CDR1 and CDR2: MNHEY, SVGAGI. In DNA, the CDR3 is TGTGCCAGCAGTCCTCAAAGCCAAGAGACCCAGTACTTC. Amino acids: CASSPQSQETQYF.

The chain couples TRBV28 to TRBJ2-5; D is unclear. V was clipped by 5 bases and J by 4 bases, with 14 bases between them. CDR3 length: 14 amino acids. Germline CDR1 and CDR2: MDHEN and SYDVKM. The CDR3 nucleotides read TGTGCCAGCAGTCCCCGCCTGGTGCGAGAGACCCAGTACTTC. Amino acids: CASSPRLVRETQYF.

This clonotype has a count of ten or more. The chain joins TRBV29-1 to TRBJ2-7, with D possibly being TRBD1 (6 bases). The V and J ends lost 3 bases and 0 bases respectively, with 12 bases between them. CDR3 length: 14 residues. Per germline, CDR1 SQVTM and CDR2 ANQGSEA. The CDR3 loop is CSVDVRTDSYEQYF. CDR3 nucleotide sequence: TGCAGCGTTGACGTTCGGACAGACTCCTACGAGCAGTACTTC.

The chain recombines TRBV5-4 with TRBJ2-3; D ambiguous. There are 16 residues in the CDR3. Trimming stripped 1 base from V and 2 bases from J, with 14 bases between. CDR1 SGHNT and CDR2 YYREEE come from the germline V gene (reference sequence). CDR3 in DNA: TGTGCCAGCAGCTTGAAAGATCGAGAGGTCACAGATACGCAGTATTTT. Protein product: CASSLKDREVTDTQYF.

The V gene is TRBV12-3 or TRBV12-4, the J gene TRBJ1-5; D ambiguous. Trimming took 6 bases from V and 3 from J, leaving 9 bases between them. The CDR3 totals 13 residues. The CDR3 loop reads CASSDLPNQPQHF. CDR3 coding DNA: TGTGCCAGCAGCGACTTACCCAATCAGCCCCAGCATTTT.

This clonotype was seen repeatedly, ten times or more. The chain employs TRBV10-3 and TRBJ2-7; 16 nucleotides agree with TRBD2. The V gene's germline CDR1 is ENHRY and CDR2 SYGVKD. The CDR3 is 17 amino acids. Losses at the gene ends were 10 bases for V and 3 bases for J; bases not matched to a gene: 12. Here the CDR3 reads CATTASGTSGRVYEQYF. Written as DNA, the CDR3 is TGTGCCACCACAGCGTCCGGGACTAGCGGGAGGGTCTACGAGCAGTACTTC.

This chain joins TRBV29-1 and TRBJ1-2, with 7 positions matching TRBD1. CDR1 SQVTM and CDR2 ANQGSEA come from the germline V gene. Trimming took 8 bases from V and 2 from J; bases not matched to a gene: 11. The CDR3 is made up of 14 amino acids. CDR3 protein: CSTRVGTENYGYTF. Here the CDR3 DNA reads TGCAGCACACGGGTCGGGACAGAAAACTATGGCTACACCTTC.

This clonotype was seen more than once but under ten times. The rearrangement links TRBV13 to TRBJ2-7; no reliable D call. CDR1 and CDR2 (germline): PRHDT, FYEKMQ (reference sequence). The V end lost 8 bases, the J end lost 0 bases, and 8 bases lay between the germline ends. The CDR3 loop spans 12 amino acids. CDR3 nucleotides: TGTGCCAGCGCACACGGCTCCTACGAGCAGTACTTC. This gives the protein CASAHGSYEQYF.

The CDR3 region has the DNA TGTGCCAGCAGTGAGAACTATAGCAATCAGCCCCAGCATTTT. Translation gives CASSENYSNQPQHF. The chain employs TRBV12-3 or TRBV12-4 and TRBJ1-5, with D unclear. The V end lost 5 bases, the J end lost 0 bases, and 8 bases lay between the germline ends. CDR3 size: 14 residues.

This clonotype has more than one count but fewer than ten. This chain joins TRBV7-6 and TRBJ1-1, with 8 nucleotides matching TRBD1. The trim removed 5 bases at V and 0 bases at J, leaving 8 bases unmatched. The CDR3 is 16 amino acids. The germline CDR1 and CDR2 sequences are SGHVS and FNYEAQ. In DNA form, the CDR3 reads TGTGCCAGCAGCCCACAGGGGGAACTACTGAACACTGAAGCTTTCTTT. Translating gives CASSPQGELLNTEAFF.

This clonotype was observed at least ten times. The CDR3 sequence is CAIKGTSAYEQYF. The CDR3 DNA sequence: TGTGCCATTAAAGGGACATCCGCCTACGAGCAGTACTTC. The V and J genes are TRBV10-3 and TRBJ2-7; D is perhaps TRBD1 (6 bases). Germline V gene lookup returns CDR1 ENHRY and CDR2 SYGVKD. The CDR3 loop spans 13 amino acids. Trimming removed 9 bases at V and 2 bases at J, with 14 bases between.

The rearrangement joins TRBV5-1 to TRBJ2-5; D is uncertain. The length of the CDR3 is 15 residues. V gave up 0 bases and J gave up 0 bases, with 9 bases separating them. Germline V gene sequence: CDR1 SGHRS, CDR2 YFSETQ. This CDR3 is CASSLDPRYQETQYF. CDR3 nucleotides: TGCGCCAGCAGCTTGGATCCGAGATACCAAGAGACCCAGTACTTC.

This rearrangement joins TRBV6-2 or TRBV6-3 to TRBJ2-2; 8 bases are shared with TRBD2. This CDR3 contains 15 residues. Germline-derived CDR1 and CDR2 are MNHEY and SVGEGT. V dropped 2 bases and J dropped 4; count of bases not matched to a gene: 3. The CDR3 sequence is CASSYRSGGTGELFF. CDR3 bases: TGTGCCAGCAGTTACCGAAGCGGGGGCACCGGGGAGCTGTTTTTT.

This clonotype occurred many times. V usage is TRBV10-2 and J usage is TRBJ2-2; D is ambiguous. Trimming pared 2 bases from V and 8 bases from J, leaving 3 bases between. CDR1 is WSHSY, CDR2 SAAADI, per germline. The CDR3 covers 11 residues. The CDR3 region is CASSEGGELFF. The CDR3 DNA sequence: TGCGCCAGCAGTGAGGGGGGGGAGCTGTTTTTT.